This record concerns one T cell receptor (beta chain) sequence. Its antigen remains unidentified. The data derive from a study of identifying expanded T cells in peripheral blood. Overall study findings and caveats: About 1.2 clones differed between technical replicates, versus roughly 17 and 20 over time.

The germline CDR1 and CDR2 sequences are ENHRY and SYGVKD. CDR3 length equals 13 residues. Trimming stripped 4 bases from V and 2 bases from J, with 6 bases between. Profiling relied on immunoSEQ multiplex PCR, and the TCRdb table lists in-frame clones only, not all of them. The repertoire holds about 100,000 clones, roughly 87% seen once, with about 17% in the top ten. The material sequenced was blood. The sequence derives from a person between 18 and 75 years old in good health. V is TRBV10-3 and J is TRBJ1-3, with no clear D. CDR3 nucleotides: TGTGCCATCAGTGGACGGGCTGGAAACACCATATATTTT. Protein sequence: CAISGRAGNTIYF.